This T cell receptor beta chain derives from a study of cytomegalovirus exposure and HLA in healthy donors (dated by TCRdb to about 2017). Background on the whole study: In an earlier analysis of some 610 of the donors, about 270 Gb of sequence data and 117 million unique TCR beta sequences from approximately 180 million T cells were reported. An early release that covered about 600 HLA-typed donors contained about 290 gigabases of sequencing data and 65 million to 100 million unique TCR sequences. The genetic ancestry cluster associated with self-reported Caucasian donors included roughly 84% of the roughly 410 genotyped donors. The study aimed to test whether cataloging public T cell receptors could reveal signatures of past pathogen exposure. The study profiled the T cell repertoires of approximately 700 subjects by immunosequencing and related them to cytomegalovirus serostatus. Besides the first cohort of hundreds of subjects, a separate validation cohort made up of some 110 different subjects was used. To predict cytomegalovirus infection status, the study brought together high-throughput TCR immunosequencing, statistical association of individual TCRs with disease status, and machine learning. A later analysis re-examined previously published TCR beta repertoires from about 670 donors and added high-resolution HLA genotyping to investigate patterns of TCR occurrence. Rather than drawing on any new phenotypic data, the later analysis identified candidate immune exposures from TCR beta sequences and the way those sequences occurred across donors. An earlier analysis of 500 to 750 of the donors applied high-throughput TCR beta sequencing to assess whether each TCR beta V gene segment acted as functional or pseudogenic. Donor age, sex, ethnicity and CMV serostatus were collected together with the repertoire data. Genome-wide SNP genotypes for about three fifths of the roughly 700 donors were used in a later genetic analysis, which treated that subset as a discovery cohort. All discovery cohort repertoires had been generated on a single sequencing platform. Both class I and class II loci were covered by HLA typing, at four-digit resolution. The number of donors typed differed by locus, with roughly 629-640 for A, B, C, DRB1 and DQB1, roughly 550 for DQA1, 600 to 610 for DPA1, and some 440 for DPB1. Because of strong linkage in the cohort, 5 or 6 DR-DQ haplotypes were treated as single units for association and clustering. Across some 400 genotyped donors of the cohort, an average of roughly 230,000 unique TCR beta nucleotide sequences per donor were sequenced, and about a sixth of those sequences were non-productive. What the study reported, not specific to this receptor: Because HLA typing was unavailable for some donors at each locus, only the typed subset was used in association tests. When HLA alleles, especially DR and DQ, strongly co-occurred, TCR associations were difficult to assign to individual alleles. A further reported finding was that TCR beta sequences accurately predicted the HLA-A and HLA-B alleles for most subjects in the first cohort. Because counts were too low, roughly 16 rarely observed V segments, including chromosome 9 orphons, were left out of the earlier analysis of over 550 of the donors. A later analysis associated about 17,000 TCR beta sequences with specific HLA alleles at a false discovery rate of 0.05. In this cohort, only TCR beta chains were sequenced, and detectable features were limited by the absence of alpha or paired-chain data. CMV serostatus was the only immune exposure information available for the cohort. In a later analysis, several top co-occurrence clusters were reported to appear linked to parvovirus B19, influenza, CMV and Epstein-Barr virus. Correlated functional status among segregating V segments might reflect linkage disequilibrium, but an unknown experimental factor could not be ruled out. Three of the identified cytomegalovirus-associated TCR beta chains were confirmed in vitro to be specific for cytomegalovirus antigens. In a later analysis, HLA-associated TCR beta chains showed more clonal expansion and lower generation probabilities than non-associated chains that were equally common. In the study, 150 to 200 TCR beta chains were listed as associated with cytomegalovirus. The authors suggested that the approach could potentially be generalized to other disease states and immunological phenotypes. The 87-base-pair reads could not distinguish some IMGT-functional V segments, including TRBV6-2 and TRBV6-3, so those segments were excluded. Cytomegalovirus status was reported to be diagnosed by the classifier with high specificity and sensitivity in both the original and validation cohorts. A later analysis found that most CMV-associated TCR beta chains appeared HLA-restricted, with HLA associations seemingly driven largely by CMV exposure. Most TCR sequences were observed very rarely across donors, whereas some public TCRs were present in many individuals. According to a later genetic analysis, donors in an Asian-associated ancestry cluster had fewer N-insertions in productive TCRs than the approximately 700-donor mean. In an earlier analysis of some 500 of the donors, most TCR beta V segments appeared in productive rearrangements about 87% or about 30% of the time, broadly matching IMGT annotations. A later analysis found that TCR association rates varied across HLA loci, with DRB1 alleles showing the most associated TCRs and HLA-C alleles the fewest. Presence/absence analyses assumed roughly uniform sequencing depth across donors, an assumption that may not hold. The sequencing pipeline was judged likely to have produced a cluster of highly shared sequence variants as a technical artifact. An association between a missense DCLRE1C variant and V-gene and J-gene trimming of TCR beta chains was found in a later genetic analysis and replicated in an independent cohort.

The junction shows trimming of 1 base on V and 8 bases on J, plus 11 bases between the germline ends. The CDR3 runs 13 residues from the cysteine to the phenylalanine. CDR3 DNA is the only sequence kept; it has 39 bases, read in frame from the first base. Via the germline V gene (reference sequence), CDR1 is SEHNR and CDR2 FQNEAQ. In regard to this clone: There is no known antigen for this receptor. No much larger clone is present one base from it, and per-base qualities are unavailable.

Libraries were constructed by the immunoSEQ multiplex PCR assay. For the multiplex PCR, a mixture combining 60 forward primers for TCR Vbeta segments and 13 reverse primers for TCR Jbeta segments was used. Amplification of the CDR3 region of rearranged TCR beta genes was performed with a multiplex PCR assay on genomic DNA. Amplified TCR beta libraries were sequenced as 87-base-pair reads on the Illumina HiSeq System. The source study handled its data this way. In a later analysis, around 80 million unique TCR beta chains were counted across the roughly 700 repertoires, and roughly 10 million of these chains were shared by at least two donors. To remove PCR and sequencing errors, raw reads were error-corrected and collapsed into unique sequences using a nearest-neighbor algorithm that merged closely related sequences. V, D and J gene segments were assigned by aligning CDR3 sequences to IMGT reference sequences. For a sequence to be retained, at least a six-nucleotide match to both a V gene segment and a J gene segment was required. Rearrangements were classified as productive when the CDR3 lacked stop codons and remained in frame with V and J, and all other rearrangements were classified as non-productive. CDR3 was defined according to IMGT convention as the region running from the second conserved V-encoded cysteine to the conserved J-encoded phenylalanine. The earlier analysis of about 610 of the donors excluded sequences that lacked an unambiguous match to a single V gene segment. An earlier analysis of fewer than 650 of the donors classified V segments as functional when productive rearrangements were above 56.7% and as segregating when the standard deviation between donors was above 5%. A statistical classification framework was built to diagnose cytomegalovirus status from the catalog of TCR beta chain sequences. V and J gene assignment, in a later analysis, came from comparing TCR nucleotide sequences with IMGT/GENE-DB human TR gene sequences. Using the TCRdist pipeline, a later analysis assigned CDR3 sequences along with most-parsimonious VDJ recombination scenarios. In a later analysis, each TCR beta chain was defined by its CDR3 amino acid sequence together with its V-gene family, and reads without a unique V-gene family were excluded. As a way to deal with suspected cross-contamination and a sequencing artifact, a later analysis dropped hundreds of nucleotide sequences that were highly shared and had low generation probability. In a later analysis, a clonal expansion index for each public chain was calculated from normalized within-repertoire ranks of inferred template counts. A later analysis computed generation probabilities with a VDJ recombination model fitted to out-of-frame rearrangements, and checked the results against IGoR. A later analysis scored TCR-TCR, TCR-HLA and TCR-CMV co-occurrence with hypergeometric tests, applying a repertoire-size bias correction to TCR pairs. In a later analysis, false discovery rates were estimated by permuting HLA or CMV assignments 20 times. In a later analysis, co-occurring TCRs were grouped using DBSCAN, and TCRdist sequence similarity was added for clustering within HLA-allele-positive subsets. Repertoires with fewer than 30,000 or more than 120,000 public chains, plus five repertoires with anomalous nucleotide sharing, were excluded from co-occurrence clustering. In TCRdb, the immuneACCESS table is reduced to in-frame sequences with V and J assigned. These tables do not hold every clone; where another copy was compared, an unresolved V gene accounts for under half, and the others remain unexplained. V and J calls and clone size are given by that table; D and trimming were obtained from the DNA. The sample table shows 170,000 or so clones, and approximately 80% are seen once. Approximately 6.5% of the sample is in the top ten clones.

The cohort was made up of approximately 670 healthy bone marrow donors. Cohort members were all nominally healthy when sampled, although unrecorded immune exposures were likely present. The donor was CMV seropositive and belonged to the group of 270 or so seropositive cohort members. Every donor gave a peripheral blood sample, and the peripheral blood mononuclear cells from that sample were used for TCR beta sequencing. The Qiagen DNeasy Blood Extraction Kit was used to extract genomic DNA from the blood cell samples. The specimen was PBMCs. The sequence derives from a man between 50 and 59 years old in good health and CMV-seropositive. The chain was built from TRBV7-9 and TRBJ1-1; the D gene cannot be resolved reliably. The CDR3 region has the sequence CASSLGREVEAFF. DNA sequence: TGTGCCAGCAGCTTAGGTAGGGAGGTAGAAGCTTTCTTT.